Below are 20 T cell receptor beta chains sequenced from a single sample in a study of regulatory T cells in long-lasting Graves disease. Researchers made TCR beta libraries by using iRepertoire HTBI primers and running Arm-PCR on CDR3 regions. TCRdb ran MiXCR on the multiplex PCR reads and lists one entry per CDR3 protein. This table has around 500,000 distinct CDR3 sequences, about 15% appearing once. Time point denoted: newly diagnosed GD, antithyroid drugs for less than 3 months. Isolated PBMC RNA provided the starting material for the TCR library. Another study also made use of these data, one on T cells in Graves' hyperthyroidism and ophthalmopathy.

The starting material was peripheral blood mononuclear cells (PBMCs), obtained at new diagnosis, from a patient treated with antithyroid drugs. The receptors stem from a middle-aged woman with Graves disease.

This clonotype was picked up a small number of times. The chain combines TRBV2 with TRBJ2-7; D might be TRBD1 (6 bases). Trimming stripped 11 bases from V and 0 bases from J, with 11 bases between. There are 12 residues in the CDR3. CDR1 is SNHLY, CDR2 FYNNEI, per germline. The CDR3 sequence: CALDRNSYEQYF. CDR3 DNA sequence: TGTGCCCTGGACAGAAACTCCTACGAGCAGTACTTC.

In this sample, this clonotype turned up many times. J is TRBJ2-7 and V is TRBV18; TRBD2 matches at 12 bases. The CDR3 contains 14 residues. CDR1 and CDR2 (germline): KGHSH, LQKENI. Unmatched junction bases numbered 4, after V lost 4 bases and J lost 6 bases. The chain's CDR3 is CASSLTSGGPEQYF. The CDR3 DNA is TGTGCCAGCTCACTCACTAGCGGGGGGCCCGAGCAGTACTTC. Drawing the rest from reference TRBV18 and TRBJ2-7, the complete variable domain is NAGVMQNPRHLVRRRGQEARLRCSPMKGHSHVYWYRQLPEEGLKFMVYLQKENIIDESGMPKERFSAEFPKEGPSILRIQQVVRGDSAAYFCASSLTSGGPEQYFGPGTRLTVT.

Details on this clonotype: With a much larger clone just one base away, this may be a read error. V usage is TRBV5-1 and J usage is TRBJ2-1, with TRBD1 identical over 9 bases. CDR1 is SGHRS, CDR2 YFSETQ, per germline. The V and J ends lost 4 bases and 10 bases, in that order; junction bases with no gene match: 12. The CDR3 contains 15 residues. The CDR3 DNA is TGCGCCAGCAGCCAGTCACAGGGGGCACCCTACGAGCAGTTCTTC. It is translated as CASSQSQGAPYEQFF.

CDR3 sequence reads: CASSRQGEAGELFF. DNA for the CDR3: TGTGCCAGCAGCCGACAGGGGGAGGCCGGGGAGCTGTTTTTT. V is TRBV7-9 and J is TRBJ2-2; the match to TRBD1 covers 9 bases. Germline V gene lookup returns CDR1 SEHNR and CDR2 FQNEAQ (reference sequence). Unmatched junction bases numbered 4, after V lost 5 bases and J lost 6 bases. This CDR3 has 14 amino acids.

This clonotype was detected ten times or more. This chain joins TRBV2 and TRBJ1-5; D remains unclear. The V gene lost 6 bases and the J gene lost 4 bases, with 13 bases spanning the gap. The germline CDR1 and CDR2 sequences are SNHLY and FYNNEI. There are 14 residues in the CDR3. CDR3 region: CASSVEGSNQPQHF. The CDR3 DNA reads TGTGCCAGCAGCGTGGAGGGTTCGAATCAGCCCCAGCATTTT.

Comment on this clonotype: This clone may be a read error of a much larger clone one base away. The chain is built from TRBV2 and TRBJ1-3; D is unresolved. The germline CDR1 and CDR2 sequences are SNHLY and FYNNEI. CDR3 length equals 16 residues. The V end lost 4 bases, the J end lost 2 bases, and 15 bases lay between the germline ends. The CDR3: CASSVWGPDPGNTIYF. CDR3 in DNA: TGTGCCAGCAGTGTTTGGGGTCCCGACCCTGGAAACACCATATATTTT.

At least ten counts were recorded for this clonotype. This rearrangement joins TRBV11-3 to TRBJ1-1; 7 bases match TRBD1. The CDR3 loop spans 14 amino acids. J gave up 4 bases and V 5 bases, and 7 bases lay outside the gene matches. In germline, CDR1 is SGHNT, CDR2 YENEEA. The CDR3 loop is CASSPDRVSTEAFF. The DNA for the CDR3 is TGTGCCAGCAGCCCCGACAGGGTCAGCACTGAAGCTTTCTTT. Combining the CDR3 with reference TRBV11-3 and TRBJ1-1 gives the whole variable domain EAGVVQSPRYKIIEKKQPVAFWCNPISGHNTLYWYLQNLGQGPELLIRYENEEAVDDSQLPKDRFSAERLKGVDSTLKIQPAELGDSAVYLCASSPDRVSTEAFFGQGTRLTVV.

This clonotype was counted many times. The chain is built from TRBV6-9 and TRBJ2-3; a possible D gene is TRBD1 (6 bases). Germline V gene sequence: CDR1 MNHGY, CDR2 SVAAGI. V was cut by 2 bases and J by 4 bases, with 16 bases left in between. The CDR3 length is 16 residues. CDR3 amino acids: CASSYHDRWGADTQYF. CDR3 nucleotide sequence: TGTGCCAGCAGTTATCACGACAGGTGGGGCGCAGATACGCAGTATTTT.

This clonotype has more than one count but fewer than ten. V is TRBV19 and J is TRBJ2-1, with TRBD2 matching 9 bases. The CDR3 extends over 15 amino acids. The ends lost 4 bases at V and 3 bases at J; junction bases unmatched: 4. The germline CDR1 and CDR2 sequences are LNHDA and SQIVND (reference sequence). CDR3 coding DNA: TGTGCCAGTAGTAGGGCGGGGGGGATCTACAATGAGCAGTTCTTC. It is translated as CASSRAGGIYNEQFF. Supplemented by reference TRBV19 and TRBJ2-1, the full variable domain reads DGGITQSPKYLFRKEGQNVTLSCEQNLNHDAMYWYRQDPGQGLRLIYYSQIVNDFQKGDIAEGYSVSREKKESFPLTVTSAQKNPTAFYLCASSRAGGIYNEQFFGPGTRLTVL.

This rearrangement joins TRBV7-8 to TRBJ1-1; 10 nucleotides line up with TRBD1. J was trimmed by 0 bases and V by 2 bases; bases with no gene match: 9. The CDR3 spans 18 residues. Germline V gives CDR1 SGHVS, CDR2 FQNEAQ. CDR3 sequence (DNA): TGTGCCAGCAGCTTACCGAACCGGGACAGGGGAATGAACACTGAAGCTTTCTTT. This sequence encodes CASSLPNRDRGMNTEAFF.

This clonotype was observed at least ten times. The rearrangement joins TRBV20-1 to TRBJ2-7, with 8 bases matching TRBD1. This CDR3 is 13 amino acids long. Germline V gives CDR1 DFQATT, CDR2 SNEGSKA (reference sequence). Losses at the gene ends were 2 bases for V and 7 bases for J; bases not matched to a gene: 7. The CDR3 sequence is CSARHRQGLEQYF. DNA of the CDR3: TGCAGTGCTAGACACAGACAGGGGCTAGAGCAGTACTTC.

This clonotype has a count of ten or more. The rearrangement uses TRBV4-1 and TRBJ1-4; the D is unclear. Germline CDR1 MGHRA, CDR2 YSYEKL. The length of the CDR3 is 14 residues. The ends were cut back, 1 base at V and 7 bases at J, with 10 bases in the middle. The CDR3 region is CASSQVRVFEKLFF. The CDR3 DNA reads as TGCGCCAGCAGCCAAGTTCGCGTTTTTGAAAAACTGTTTTTT.

This clonotype was seen ten or more times. This may be a read error: a much more frequent sequence differs by one nucleotide. The genes are TRBV7-9 and TRBJ2-2, with D uncertain. In germline, CDR1 is SEHNR, CDR2 FQNEAQ (reference sequence). This CDR3 region has 11 residues. Trimming took off 0 bases at V and 10 bases at J, with 3 bases between the two ends. CDR3 sequence: CASSLAAELFF. The CDR3 DNA is TGTGCCAGCAGCTTAGCCGCGGAGCTGTTTTTT. Full variable domain (missing parts from reference TRBV7-9 and TRBJ2-2): DTGVSQNPRHKITKRGQNVTFRCDPISEHNRLYWYRQTLGQGPEFLTYFQNEAQLEKSRLLSDRFSAERPKGSFSTLEIQRTEQGDSAMYLCASSLAAELFFGEGSRLTVL.

This clonotype was seen only a few times. The chain combines TRBV2 with TRBJ2-3; 7 bases agree with TRBD2. The CDR3 is made up of 14 amino acids. V dropped 3 bases and J dropped 2; count of bases not matched to a gene: 2. CDR1 and CDR2 from the germline V gene are SNHLY and FYNNEI. CDR3 nucleotides: TGTGCCAGCAGTGAGAGCGGGGACACAGATACGCAGTATTTT. Amino acid sequence: CASSESGDTDTQYF.

The table lists this clonotype with many counts. The chain has TRBV12-3 or TRBV12-4 and TRBJ2-5; 9 bases map to TRBD2. The ends lost 6 bases at V and 5 bases at J; junction bases unmatched: 13. The CDR3 consists of 16 residues. The CDR3 bases are TGTGCCAGCAGCCCCTCTGCGGGGGGGCCAAGGGAGACCCAGTACTTC. Translating gives CASSPSAGGPRETQYF.

In its sample, this clonotype was seen a few times. The gene calls are TRBV18 and TRBJ2-1; D gene unclear. Germline CDR1 KGHSH, CDR2 LQKENI. The ends were cut back, 9 bases at V and 7 bases at J, with 19 bases in the middle. This CDR3 contains 14 residues. The CDR3 bases are TGTGCCAGTTTGGGTAGTCGTTCCCCGAATGAGCAGTTCTTC. Amino acids: CASLGSRSPNEQFF.

This clonotype has ten or more counts. J is TRBJ2-5 and V is TRBV2; 14 bases map to TRBD2. J was trimmed by 4 bases and V by 6 bases; bases with no gene match: 10. The CDR3 has 17 residues. Germline CDR1 reads SNHLY; CDR2 reads FYNNEI. The CDR3 reads CASSGTSGGPTGETQYF. The CDR3 DNA is TGTGCCAGCAGCGGGACTAGCGGGGGACCAACCGGAGAGACCCAGTACTTC. Full variable domain (outside the CDR3, taken from reference TRBV2 and TRBJ2-5): EPEVTQTPSHQVTQMGQEVILRCVPISNHLYFYWYRQILGQKVEFLVSFYNNEISEKSEIFDDQFSVERPDGSNFTLKIRSTKLEDSAMYFCASSGTSGGPTGETQYFGPGTRLLVL.

The chain combines TRBV10-3 with TRBJ2-7; D may match TRBD1 or TRBD2 (7 bases each). Germline V lookup: CDR1 ENHRY, CDR2 SYGVKD. This CDR3 is 13 amino acids long. The V and J ends lost 4 bases and 5 bases respectively, with 12 bases between them. The CDR3 sequence is CAISVAGGDEQYF. Here the CDR3 DNA reads TGTGCCATCAGTGTTGCAGGGGGGGACGAGCAGTACTTC.

In its sample, this clonotype was seen many times. The chain employs TRBV4-1 and TRBJ2-5; D ambiguous. V lost 3 bases to trimming and J lost 6 bases, with 14 bases between them. Germline values: CDR1 MGHRA, CDR2 YSYEKL. This CDR3 is 14 amino acids long. CDR3 region: CASSQVGREQTQYF. The CDR3 bases are TGCGCCAGCAGCCAGGTTGGACGCGAGCAGACCCAGTACTTC.

This clonotype was counted many times. The chain's CDR3 is CASSQQETQYF. The CDR3 coding sequence is TGTGCCAGCAGTCAGCAAGAGACCCAGTACTTC. The gene calls are TRBV3-1 and TRBJ2-5; no clear D gene. The CDR3 totals 11 residues. Germline assignment: CDR1 LGHDT and CDR2 YNNKEL (reference sequence). Trimming took off 6 bases at V and 2 bases at J, with 4 bases between the two ends.